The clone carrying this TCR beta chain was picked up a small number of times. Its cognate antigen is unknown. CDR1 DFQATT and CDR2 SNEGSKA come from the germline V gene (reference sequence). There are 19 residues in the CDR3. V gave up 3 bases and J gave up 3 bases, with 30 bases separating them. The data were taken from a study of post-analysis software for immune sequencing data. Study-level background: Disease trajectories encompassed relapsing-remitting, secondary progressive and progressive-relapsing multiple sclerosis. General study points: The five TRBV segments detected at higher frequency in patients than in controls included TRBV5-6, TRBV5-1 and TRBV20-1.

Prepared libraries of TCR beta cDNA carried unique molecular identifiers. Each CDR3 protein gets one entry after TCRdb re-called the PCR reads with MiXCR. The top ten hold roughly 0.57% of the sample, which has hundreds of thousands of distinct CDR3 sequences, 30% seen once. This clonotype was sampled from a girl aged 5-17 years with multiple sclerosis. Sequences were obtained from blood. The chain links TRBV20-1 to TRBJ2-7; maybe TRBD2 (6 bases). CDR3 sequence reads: CSASPLTAGNSHVLYEQYF. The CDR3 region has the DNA TGCAGTGCTAGCCCCCTGACCGCGGGAAACTCTCATGTACTCTACGAGCAGTACTTC.